These T cell receptor beta chains were read from a single sample in a study of blood T cell repertoires in COVID-19. Sequenced by immunoSEQ multiplex PCR; TCRdb stores in-frame clones only, minus some. The sample holds approximately 180,000 clones; roughly 89% are singletons and the top ten take about 2.1%. The sequenced material came from PBMCs or T cells enriched from blood (not recorded which). Every receptor here comes from a woman aged 35 to 49 with acute COVID-19. CDR3s include the opening cysteine and the closing phenylalanine or tryptophan. A D gene is named only where the DNA matches it firmly. Not every row has a clone size; where given, it reads once, few, many or a size class.

v_gene: TRBV4-1
abundance: NA
d_gene: TRBD1
j_gene: TRBJ1-2
CDR3nt: TGCGCCAGCAGCCAGGAAGACAGGGAACTTGGCTACACCTTC
CDR3aa: CASSQEDRELGYTF

v_gene: TRBV4-2
abundance: NA
d_gene: NA
j_gene: TRBJ1-4
CDR3nt: TGTGCCAGCAGCCAAGGAGACAGCGCTTCTAATGAAAAACTGTTTTTT
CDR3aa: CASSQGDSASNEKLFF

v_gene: TRBV11-3
abundance: NA
d_gene: NA
j_gene: TRBJ2-1
CDR3nt: TGTGCCAGCAGCTTCACTAACAATGAGCAGTTCTTC
CDR3aa: CASSFTNNEQFF

v_gene: TRBV27
abundance: NA
d_gene: NA
j_gene: TRBJ2-2
CDR3nt: TGTGCCAGCAGTTGGCTAGATTCCACCGGGGAGCTGTTTTTT
CDR3aa: CASSWLDSTGELFF

v_gene: TRBV6-2/TRBV6-3
abundance: NA
d_gene: NA
j_gene: TRBJ1-4
CDR3nt: TGTGCCAGCAGCCTACCGGGGAAGGGTGAAAAACTGTTTTTT
CDR3aa: CASSLPGKGEKLFF

v_gene: TRBV29-1
abundance: NA
d_gene: NA
j_gene: TRBJ2-1
CDR3nt: TGCAGCGTTGGAGGGCAAAGCTCCTACAATGAGCAGTTCTTC
CDR3aa: CSVGGQSSYNEQFF

v_gene: TRBV4-2
abundance: NA
d_gene: NA
j_gene: TRBJ2-7
CDR3nt: TGTGCCAGCAGCCAAGATCGGGGACTCATATACGAGCAGTACTTC
CDR3aa: CASSQDRGLIYEQYF

v_gene: TRBV30
abundance: NA
d_gene: TRBD2
j_gene: TRBJ2-1
CDR3nt: TGTGCCTGGAATAGCGGGAGGGCCCAGCCGGGTGAGCAGTTCTTC
CDR3aa: CAWNSGRAQPGEQFF

v_gene: TRBV11-2
abundance: NA
d_gene: TRBD2
j_gene: TRBJ2-7
CDR3nt: TGTGCCAGCAGCTTATGGGAGGGTAGTCGGTACGAGCAGTACTTC
CDR3aa: CASSLWEGSRYEQYF

v_gene: TRBV2
abundance: NA
d_gene: TRBD1
j_gene: TRBJ1-5
CDR3nt: TGTGCCAGCAGTATACAGGGGGCGGGACAGCCCCAGCATTTT
CDR3aa: CASSIQGAGQPQHF

v_gene: TRBV10-1
abundance: NA
d_gene: TRBD2
j_gene: TRBJ2-5
CDR3nt: TGCGCCAGCAGTGAGTCGCTAGGCTGGACTAGCGGGAGGGAAGAGACCCAGTACTTC
CDR3aa: CASSESLGWTSGREETQYF

v_gene: TRBV19
abundance: NA
d_gene: TRBD1
j_gene: TRBJ1-5
CDR3nt: TGTGCCAGTAGTAACGCCGGGACAGGGGAACGGCCCCAGCATTTT
CDR3aa: CASSNAGTGERPQHF

v_gene: TRBV9
abundance: NA
d_gene: TRBD1
j_gene: TRBJ2-7
CDR3nt: TGTGCCAGCAGCCCGACAGGGACAGGGATCTACGAGCAGTACTTC
CDR3aa: CASSPTGTGIYEQYF

v_gene: TRBV3-1/TRBV3-2
abundance: NA
d_gene: TRBD1
j_gene: TRBJ1-5
CDR3nt: TGTGCCAGCAGCCACAACAGGGGGCTGGGAAATAGCAATCAGCCCCAGCATTTT
CDR3aa: CASSHNRGLGNSNQPQHF

v_gene: TRBV5-4
abundance: NA
d_gene: NA
j_gene: TRBJ1-1
CDR3nt: TGTGCCAGCAGCCTGCAGGGGAACACTGAAGCTTTCTTT
CDR3aa: CASSLQGNTEAFF

v_gene: TRBV9
abundance: NA
d_gene: NA
j_gene: TRBJ2-3
CDR3nt: TGTGCCAGCAGTTTTAGCGGTAGCACAGATACGCAGTATTTT
CDR3aa: CASSFSGSTDTQYF

v_gene: TRBV6-5
abundance: NA
d_gene: TRBD1
j_gene: TRBJ2-2
CDR3nt: TGTGCCAGCAGTACAGACAGGGGCACCGGGGAGCTGTTTTTT
CDR3aa: CASSTDRGTGELFF

v_gene: TRBV2
abundance: few
d_gene: TRBD1
j_gene: TRBJ1-3
CDR3nt: TGTGCCAGCAGTATACAACAGGGGGCTGCTGGAAACACCATATATTTT
CDR3aa: CASSIQQGAAGNTIYF

v_gene: TRBV4-2
abundance: NA
d_gene: NA
j_gene: TRBJ2-6
CDR3nt: TGTGCCAGCAGCCAGGGCATCCGACAGTCACCCCTTAGTAGCTCTGGGGCCAACGTCCTGACTTTC
CDR3aa: CASSQGIRQSPLSSSGANVLTF

v_gene: TRBV2
abundance: NA
d_gene: NA
j_gene: TRBJ1-5
CDR3nt: TGTGCCAGCTCATCTACCCAAGGGGGGGGCACCATCAAGCATTTT
CDR3aa: CASSSTQGGGTIKHF

v_gene: TRBV6-5
abundance: NA
d_gene: NA
j_gene: TRBJ1-5
CDR3nt: TGTGCCAGCAGTCAAACCGGGGGTCCTCAGCCCCAGCATTTT
CDR3aa: CASSQTGGPQPQHF

v_gene: TRBV27
abundance: NA
d_gene: TRBD2
j_gene: TRBJ2-6
CDR3nt: TGTGCCAGCAGTTTATCTGCGGGAGGTACTACGGGGGCCAACGTCCTGACTTTC
CDR3aa: CASSLSAGGTTGANVLTF

v_gene: TRBV18
abundance: NA
d_gene: NA
j_gene: TRBJ1-1
CDR3nt: TGTGCCAGCTCACTTGGACTGGCAAACACTGAAGCTTTCTTT
CDR3aa: CASSLGLANTEAFF

v_gene: TRBV11-2
abundance: NA
d_gene: TRBD2
j_gene: TRBJ2-5
CDR3nt: TGTGCCAGCAGCCGGGGACTAGCGTTTCAAGAGACCCAGTACTTC
CDR3aa: CASSRGLAFQETQYF

v_gene: TRBV2
abundance: NA
d_gene: TRBD1
j_gene: TRBJ1-4
CDR3nt: TGTGCCAGCAGTGAGGTCAGGGGGCTAGGTAATGAAAAACTGTTTTTT
CDR3aa: CASSEVRGLGNEKLFF

v_gene: TRBV11-1
abundance: NA
d_gene: NA
j_gene: TRBJ2-3
CDR3nt: TGTGCCAGCAGCTTAGAGGGGGCAGATACGCAGTATTTT
CDR3aa: CASSLEGADTQYF

v_gene: TRBV9
abundance: once
d_gene: NA
j_gene: TRBJ2-5
CDR3nt: TGTGCCAGCAGCGTAAGCGGCGGGCGGGAGACCCAGTACTTC
CDR3aa: CASSVSGGRETQYF

v_gene: TRBV4-1
abundance: NA
d_gene: NA
j_gene: TRBJ2-2
CDR3nt: TGCGCCAGCAGCGACGACTACGGGTACGCGAACACCGGGGAGCTGTTTTTT
CDR3aa: CASSDDYGYANTGELFF

v_gene: TRBV5-1
abundance: NA
d_gene: TRBD2
j_gene: TRBJ2-3
CDR3nt: TGCGCCAGCAGCTTGGGGGGACTAGAATTTGATACGCAGTATTTT
CDR3aa: CASSLGGLEFDTQYF

v_gene: TRBV15
abundance: NA
d_gene: TRBD2
j_gene: TRBJ2-1
CDR3nt: TGTGCCACCAGCAGCTTAGGACTAGCGACATCCTACAATGAGCAGTTCTTC
CDR3aa: CATSSLGLATSYNEQFF

v_gene: TRBV9
abundance: NA
d_gene: TRBD1
j_gene: TRBJ2-1
CDR3nt: TGTGCCAGCAGCGCAATTGAGACGGGACAGGGGAGAAATGAGCAGTTCTTC
CDR3aa: CASSAIETGQGRNEQFF

v_gene: TRBV9
abundance: few
d_gene: NA
j_gene: TRBJ2-7
CDR3nt: TGTGCCAGCAGCTCACGACAGGCGGAAGACGAGCAGTACTTC
CDR3aa: CASSSRQAEDEQYF

v_gene: TRBV6-1
abundance: NA
d_gene: NA
j_gene: TRBJ1-5
CDR3nt: TGTGCCAGCAGTGAAGCGCAAGGGAGGATTAGCAATCAGCCCCAGCATTTT
CDR3aa: CASSEAQGRISNQPQHF

v_gene: TRBV9
abundance: NA
d_gene: TRBD2
j_gene: TRBJ2-7
CDR3nt: TGTGCCAGCAGCGCGGGACTAGCGGGGAACGAGCAGTACTTC
CDR3aa: CASSAGLAGNEQYF

v_gene: TRBV19
abundance: NA
d_gene: NA
j_gene: TRBJ1-5
CDR3nt: TGTGCCAGTAGTTTCCCGGGGAAAAATCAGCCCCAGCATTTT
CDR3aa: CASSFPGKNQPQHF

v_gene: TRBV4-2
abundance: NA
d_gene: NA
j_gene: TRBJ2-1
CDR3nt: TGTGCCAGCAGCCAAAGGCGGAAGTCCTCCTACAATGAGCAGTTCTTC
CDR3aa: CASSQRRKSSYNEQFF

v_gene: TRBV2
abundance: NA
d_gene: TRBD1
j_gene: TRBJ1-1
CDR3nt: TGTGCCAGCAGTTCGGGACAGGGGTACCCTGAAGCTTTCTTT
CDR3aa: CASSSGQGYPEAFF

v_gene: TRBV9
abundance: NA
d_gene: NA
j_gene: TRBJ1-1
CDR3nt: TGTGCCAGCAGCGTACTTCCCGACAGGTATGAAGCTTTCTTT
CDR3aa: CASSVLPDRYEAFF

v_gene: TRBV19
abundance: few
d_gene: TRBD1
j_gene: TRBJ1-1
CDR3nt: TGTGCCAGTAGTGGCCGGGACAGAAGCACTGAAGCTTTCTTT
CDR3aa: CASSGRDRSTEAFF

v_gene: TRBV2
abundance: NA
d_gene: NA
j_gene: TRBJ2-1
CDR3nt: TGTGCCAGCAGGGTTTCGGGCTACAATGAGCAGTTCTTC
CDR3aa: CASRVSGYNEQFF

v_gene: TRBV4-2
abundance: NA
d_gene: TRBD2
j_gene: TRBJ2-7
CDR3nt: TGTGCCCGCCGCCACCATCCTTTTTCCGGCCCACGCGGGGGGGCGGGGCCGTGCGAGCAGTACTTC
CDR3aa: CARRHHPFSGPRGGAGPCEQYF